The 5 T cell receptor beta chains given below trace back to one sample, sequenced in a study of cytomegalovirus exposure and HLA in healthy donors. Profiled with immunoSEQ multiplex PCR; TCRdb holds only in-frame clones, not every one. The sample has around 250,000 clones, roughly 91% seen once. Source material: PBMCs. These receptors all stem from a woman aged 25 to 45 in good health and CMV-seronegative.

The rearrangement joins TRBV9 to TRBJ2-1, with 7 bases lining up with TRBD2. The germline V gene has CDR1 SGDLS and CDR2 YYNGEE. The CDR3 has 16 amino acids. The ends lost 4 bases at V and 5 bases at J; junction bases unmatched: 12. The CDR3 loop is CASSPRRAGDDNEQFF. In DNA form, the CDR3 reads TGTGCCAGCAGCCCCCGTCGGGCGGGAGACGACAATGAGCAGTTCTTC.

This chain connects TRBV27 to TRBJ1-2, with 8 positions matching TRBD1. V lost 1 base and J lost 3; bases outside the gene matches: 1. The CDR3 has 14 amino acids. The V gene's germline CDR1 is MNHEY and CDR2 SMNVEV (reference sequence). The CDR3 DNA follows: TGTGCCAGCAGTTTATACAGGGGGGACTATGGCTACACCTTC. Amino acids: CASSLYRGDYGYTF.

The rearrangement links TRBV11-2 to TRBJ2-5, with D perhaps given as TRBD1 or TRBD2 (5 bases each). V was trimmed by 4 bases and J by 1 base, leaving 13 bases between them. This CDR3 spans 15 amino acids. Per germline, CDR1 SGHAT and CDR2 FQNNGV. CDR3 nucleotide sequence: TGTGCCAGCAGCTACTACCGGGACCGCCAAGAGACCCAGTACTTC. Residues: CASSYYRDRQETQYF.

The chain is built from TRBV11-2 and TRBJ2-1, with 7 bases lining up with TRBD2. From germline, CDR1 is SGHAT and CDR2 FQNNGV. V lost 6 bases to trimming and J lost 8 bases; unmatched junction nucleotides: 4. The CDR3 totals 12 residues. The CDR3 nucleotides are TGTGCCAGCAGTCCGACTAGCCATGAGCAGTTCTTC. Its translation is CASSPTSHEQFF.

The genes are TRBV28 and TRBJ1-2; D gene unclear. V dropped 8 bases and J dropped 8 bases, with 9 bases sitting between them. Germline V CDR1 and CDR2: MDHEN, SYDVKM. There are 10 residues in the CDR3. CDR3 loop: CASSRWGYTF. The CDR3 DNA reads as TGTGCCAGCTCCCGATGGGGCTACACCTTC.